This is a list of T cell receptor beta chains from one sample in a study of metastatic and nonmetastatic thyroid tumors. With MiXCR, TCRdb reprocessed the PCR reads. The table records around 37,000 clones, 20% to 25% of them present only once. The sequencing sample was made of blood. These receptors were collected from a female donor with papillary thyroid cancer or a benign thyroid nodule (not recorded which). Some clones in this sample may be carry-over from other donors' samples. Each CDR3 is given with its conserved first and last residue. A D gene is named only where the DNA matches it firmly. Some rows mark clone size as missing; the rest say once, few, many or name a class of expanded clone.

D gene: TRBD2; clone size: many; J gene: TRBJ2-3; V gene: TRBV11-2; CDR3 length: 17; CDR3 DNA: TGTGCCAGCAGCTTAATGATATCCGGGAGGGCCACAGATACGCAGTATTTT; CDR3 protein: CASSLMISGRATDTQYF
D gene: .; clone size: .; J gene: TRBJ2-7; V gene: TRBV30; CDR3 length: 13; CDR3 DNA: TGTGCCTGGAGTGTACTTTCTAGTGACGAGCAGTACTTC; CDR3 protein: CAWSVLSSDEQYF
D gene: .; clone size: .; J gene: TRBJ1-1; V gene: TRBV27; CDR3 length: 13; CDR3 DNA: TGTGCCAGCAGTAGGGGCGCGGATTGGGAGCAGTACTTT; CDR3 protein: CASSRGADWEQYF
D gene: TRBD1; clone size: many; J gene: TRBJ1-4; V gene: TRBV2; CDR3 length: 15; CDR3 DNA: TGTGCCAGCAGGGATCAGGGGGCGCCTAATGAAAAACTGTTTTTT; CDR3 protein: CASRDQGAPNEKLFF
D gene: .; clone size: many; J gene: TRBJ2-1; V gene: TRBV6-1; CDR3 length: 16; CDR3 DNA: TGTGCCAGCAGTACCTTCTGGGACCCAGAAGCGAATGAGCAGTTCTTC; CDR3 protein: CASSTFWDPEANEQFF
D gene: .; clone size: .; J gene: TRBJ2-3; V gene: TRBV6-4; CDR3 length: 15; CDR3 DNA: TGTGCCAGCAGTGACTCCCAGTTGAGCACAGATACGCAGTATTTT; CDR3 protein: CASSDSQLSTDTQYF
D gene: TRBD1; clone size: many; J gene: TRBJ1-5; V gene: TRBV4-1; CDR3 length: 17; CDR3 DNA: TGCGCCAGCAGCCTCTTCGGGGATGGGACAGGGAATCAGCCCCAGCATTTT; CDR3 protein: CASSLFGDGTGNQPQHF
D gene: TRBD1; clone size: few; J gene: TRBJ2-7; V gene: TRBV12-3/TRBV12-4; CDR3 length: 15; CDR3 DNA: TGTGCCAGCAGTTTCGGAACAGGGGTCGCCTACGAGCAGTACTTC; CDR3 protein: CASSFGTGVAYEQYF
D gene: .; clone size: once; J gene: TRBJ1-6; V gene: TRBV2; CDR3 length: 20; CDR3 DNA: TGTGCCAGCAGTGAAGCACCGGGGATCTCTCCTGGTGGCTATAATTCACCCCTCCACTTT; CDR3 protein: CASSEAPGISPGGYNSPLHF
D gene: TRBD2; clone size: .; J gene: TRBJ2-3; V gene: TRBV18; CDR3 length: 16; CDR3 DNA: TGTGCCAGCTCACCATCGCCTAGCGGGGCAAGGGATACGCAGTATTTT; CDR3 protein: CASSPSPSGARDTQYF
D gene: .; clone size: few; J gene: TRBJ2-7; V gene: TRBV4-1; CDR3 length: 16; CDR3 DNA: TGCACCAGCAGCCCCCAGGCCGGGGGCGGGAGAGACGAGCAGTACTTC; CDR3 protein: CTSSPQAGGGRDEQYF
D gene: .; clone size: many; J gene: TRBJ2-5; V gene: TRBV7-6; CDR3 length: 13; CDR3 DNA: TGTGCCAGCAGCCGGGGGAGGCAAGAGACCCAGTACTTC; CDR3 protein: CASSRGRQETQYF
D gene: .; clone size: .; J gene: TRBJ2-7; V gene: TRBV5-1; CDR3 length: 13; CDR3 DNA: TGCGCCAGTAGCCTGGGGGTCAACTACGAGCAGTACTTC; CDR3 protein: CASSLGVNYEQYF
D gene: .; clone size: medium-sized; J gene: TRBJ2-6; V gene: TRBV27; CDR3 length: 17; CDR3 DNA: TGTGCCAGCAGTAAACAGGACACTAGCTCTGGGGCCAACGTCCTGACTTTC; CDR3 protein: CASSKQDTSSGANVLTF
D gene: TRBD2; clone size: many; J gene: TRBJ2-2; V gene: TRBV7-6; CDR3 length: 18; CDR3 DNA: TGTGCCAGCAGCTTACTACCTAGCGGGCTCGCGAACACCGGGGAGCTGTTTTTT; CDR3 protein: CASSLLPSGLANTGELFF
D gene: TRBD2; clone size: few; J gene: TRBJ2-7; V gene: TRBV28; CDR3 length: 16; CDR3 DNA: TGTGCCAGCAGTTTAAGAATGGGAGGGCCCTCCTACGAGCAGTACTTC; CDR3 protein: CASSLRMGGPSYEQYF
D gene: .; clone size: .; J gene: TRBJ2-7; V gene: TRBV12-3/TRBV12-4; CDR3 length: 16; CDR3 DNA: TGTGCCAGCAGTTTAGCGAGGCAGGGAAGGGCGAGAGAGCAGTACTTC; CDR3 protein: CASSLARQGRAREQYF
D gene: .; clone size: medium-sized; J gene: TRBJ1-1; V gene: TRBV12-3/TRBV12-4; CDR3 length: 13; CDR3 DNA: TGTGCCAGCAGCCCAGGACTGAGCACTGAAGCTTTCTTT; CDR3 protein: CASSPGLSTEAFF
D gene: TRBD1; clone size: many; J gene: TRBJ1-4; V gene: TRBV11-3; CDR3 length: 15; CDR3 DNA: TGTGCCAGCAGCTTAGTATCAGGGGGCACTGAAAAACTGTTTTTT; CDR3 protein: CASSLVSGGTEKLFF
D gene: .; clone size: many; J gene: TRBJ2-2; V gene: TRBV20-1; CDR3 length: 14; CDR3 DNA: TGCAGTGCTAGTCGTGGGGGCAACACCGGGGAGCTGTTTTTT; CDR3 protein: CSASRGGNTGELFF
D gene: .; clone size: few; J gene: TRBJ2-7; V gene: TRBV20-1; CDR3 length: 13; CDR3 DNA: TGCAGTGCTAGCCGGGAAAATGGCTACGAGCAGTACTTC; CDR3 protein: CSASRENGYEQYF
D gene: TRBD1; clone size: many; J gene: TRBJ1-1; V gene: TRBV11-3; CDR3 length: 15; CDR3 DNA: TGTGCCAGCAGCTTAGCGACAGGGGGGAACACTGAAGCTTTCTTT; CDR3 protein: CASSLATGGNTEAFF
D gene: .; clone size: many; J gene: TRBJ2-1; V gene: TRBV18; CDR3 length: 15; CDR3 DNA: TGTGCCAGCTCGCCGAAGGGGGTATCCTACAATGAGCAGTTCTTC; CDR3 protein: CASSPKGVSYNEQFF
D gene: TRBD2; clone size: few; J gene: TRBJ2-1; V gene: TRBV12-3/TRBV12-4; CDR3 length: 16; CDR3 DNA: TGTGCCAGCAGTCCCCTGCGGGAGGTGGGGTACAATGAGCAGTTCTTC; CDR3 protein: CASSPLREVGYNEQFF
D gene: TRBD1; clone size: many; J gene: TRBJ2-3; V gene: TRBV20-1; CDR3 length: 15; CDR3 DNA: TGCAGTGCTAGGCTCGGGACAGGGGGAGCAGATACGCAGTATTTT; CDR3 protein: CSARLGTGGADTQYF
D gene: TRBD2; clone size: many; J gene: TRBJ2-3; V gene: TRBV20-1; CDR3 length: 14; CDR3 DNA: TGCAGTGCTAGAGACGCGGGAGGGACAGATACGCAGTATTTT; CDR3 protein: CSARDAGGTDTQYF
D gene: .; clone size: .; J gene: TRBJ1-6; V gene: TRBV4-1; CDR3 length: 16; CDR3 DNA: TGCGCCAGCAGCCAAGATAGGGACAACCCAAGGGCGCCCCTCCACTTT; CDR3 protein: CASSQDRDNPRAPLHF
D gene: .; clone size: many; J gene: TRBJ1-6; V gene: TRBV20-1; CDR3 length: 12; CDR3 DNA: TGCAGTGCTCCCCGAGGGGATTCACCCCTCCACTTT; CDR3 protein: CSAPRGDSPLHF
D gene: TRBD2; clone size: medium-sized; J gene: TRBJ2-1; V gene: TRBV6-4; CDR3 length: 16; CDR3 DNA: TGTGCCAGCAGTGACTCCGGGACTAGCGGATTCAATGAGCAGTTCTTC; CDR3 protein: CASSDSGTSGFNEQFF
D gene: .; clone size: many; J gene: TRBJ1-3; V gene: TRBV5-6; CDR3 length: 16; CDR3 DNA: TGTGCCAGCAGCTTGTCAGGAACTGGCGCTGGAAACACCATATATTTT; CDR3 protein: CASSLSGTGAGNTIYF
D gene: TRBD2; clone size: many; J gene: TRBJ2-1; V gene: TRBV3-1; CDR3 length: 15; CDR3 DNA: TGTGCCAGCATCACCACTAGCGGGGGCTACAATGAGCAGTTCTTC; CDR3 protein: CASITTSGGYNEQFF
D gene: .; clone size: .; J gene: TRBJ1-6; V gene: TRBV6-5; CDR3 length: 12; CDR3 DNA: TGTGCCAGCAGTTCGGCTAATTCACCCCTCCACTTT; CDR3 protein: CASSSANSPLHF
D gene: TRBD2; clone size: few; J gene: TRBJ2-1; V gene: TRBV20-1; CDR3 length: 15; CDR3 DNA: TGCAGTGCTCCTCCGGGACTAGAGGGCTACAATGAGCAGTTCTTC; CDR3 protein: CSAPPGLEGYNEQFF
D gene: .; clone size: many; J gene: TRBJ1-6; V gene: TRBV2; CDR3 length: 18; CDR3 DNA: TGTGCCAGCAGTGATGGGGAGGGGATAAGCCGCCTCAATTCACCCCTCCACTTT; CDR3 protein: CASSDGEGISRLNSPLHF
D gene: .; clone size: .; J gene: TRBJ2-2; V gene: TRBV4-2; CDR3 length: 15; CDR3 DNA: TGTGCCAGCAGCCCCCGGAGCGGGGACACCGGGGAGCTTTTTTTT; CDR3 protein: CASSPRSGDTGELFF
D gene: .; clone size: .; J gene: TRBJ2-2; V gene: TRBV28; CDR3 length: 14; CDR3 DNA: TGTGCCAGCAGTCCCTCTAGCGCAAGCGGGGAGCTGTTTTTT; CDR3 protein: CASSPSSASGELFF
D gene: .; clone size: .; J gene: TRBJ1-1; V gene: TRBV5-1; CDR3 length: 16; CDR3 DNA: TGCGCCAGCAGCTTGAATATGAGATCCAGGGGCTATGAAGCTTTCTTT; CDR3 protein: CASSLNMRSRGYEAFF
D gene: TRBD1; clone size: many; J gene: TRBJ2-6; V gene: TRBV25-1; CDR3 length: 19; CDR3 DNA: TGTGCCAGCAGTGCGAACCTCAGGGGGCATAGGGCTGGGGCCAACGTCCTGACTTTC; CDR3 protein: CASSANLRGHRAGANVLTF
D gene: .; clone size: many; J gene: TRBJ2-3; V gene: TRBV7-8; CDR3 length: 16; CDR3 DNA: TGTGCCAGCTTGATCCGGCGAGTCGGCCAAGCAGATACGCAGTATTTT; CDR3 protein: CASLIRRVGQADTQYF
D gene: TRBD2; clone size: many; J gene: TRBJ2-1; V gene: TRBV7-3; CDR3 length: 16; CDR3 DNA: TGTGCCAGCAGCTTAGGTTCTAGCGGGAGCTACAATGAGCAGTTCTTC; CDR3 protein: CASSLGSSGSYNEQFF
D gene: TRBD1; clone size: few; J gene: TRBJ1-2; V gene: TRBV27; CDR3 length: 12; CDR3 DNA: TGTTCCAGCAGAGGACAGGGAAGGGTCTACACCTTC; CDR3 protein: CSSRGQGRVYTF
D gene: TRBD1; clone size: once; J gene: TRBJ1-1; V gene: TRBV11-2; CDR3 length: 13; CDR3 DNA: TGTGCCAGCAGCTCAGACAGGGCCTCGGAAGCTTTCTTT; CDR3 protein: CASSSDRASEAFF
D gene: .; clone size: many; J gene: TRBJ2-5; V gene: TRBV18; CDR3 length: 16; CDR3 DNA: TGTGCCAGCTCACCACGTCCCAGCGGAACCGCAGAGACCCAGTACTTC; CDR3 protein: CASSPRPSGTAETQYF
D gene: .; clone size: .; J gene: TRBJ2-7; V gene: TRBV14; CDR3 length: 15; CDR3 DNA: TGTGCCAGCAGCCAAGACAGCGGTATCACCTACGAGCAGTACTTC; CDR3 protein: CASSQDSGITYEQYF
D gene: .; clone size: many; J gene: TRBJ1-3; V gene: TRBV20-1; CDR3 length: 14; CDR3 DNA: TGCAGTGCTAGCTTTCCCACGGGAGGAAACACCATATATTTT; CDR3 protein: CSASFPTGGNTIYF
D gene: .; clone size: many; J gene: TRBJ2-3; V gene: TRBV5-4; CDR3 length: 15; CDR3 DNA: TGTGCCAGCAGCTGGGATCCCCAGGTCACAGATACGCAGTATTTT; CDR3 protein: CASSWDPQVTDTQYF